Below are 32 T cell receptor beta chains sequenced from a single sample in a study of blood T cell repertoires in COVID-19. Repertoires were generated with immunoSEQ multiplex PCR, while TCRdb's copy carries only in-frame clones and drops some. The sample yields about 100,000 clones, around four fifths seen once. Sequenced input: peripheral blood. The source of these receptors is a man in his 70s with active or convalescent COVID-19.

This chain joins TRBV7-2 and TRBJ2-3; no clear D. The CDR3 runs to 14 residues. Trimming took off 3 bases at V and 0 bases at J, with 7 bases between the two ends. From germline, CDR1 is SGHTA and CDR2 FQGNSA. The CDR3 DNA reads as TGTGCCAGCAGCTTCGGTCCTAGCACAGATACGCAGTATTTT. Its translation: CASSFGPSTDTQYF.

The chain couples TRBV30 to TRBJ2-1; TRBD2 is a possible D gene (8 bases). Germline loops: CDR1 GTSNPN, CDR2 SVGIG (reference sequence). V shed 1 base and J shed 7 bases, with 20 bases lying between them. The CDR3 is 16 amino acids. This CDR3 is CAWSDGGQRGGNEQFF. As DNA, the CDR3 is TGTGCCTGGAGTGATGGGGGACAGCGCGGGGGGAATGAGCAGTTCTTC.

This clone was seen only once. The rearrangement uses TRBV6-5 and TRBJ2-7; the match to TRBD2 covers 10 bases. Per germline, CDR1 MNHEY and CDR2 SVGAGI. Losses at the gene ends were 6 bases for V and 3 bases for J; bases not matched to a gene: 8. This CDR3 spans 15 amino acids. The CDR3 coding sequence is TGTGCCAGCAGGGATCCTAGCGGGGGACACTACGAGCAGTACTTC. Its translation: CASRDPSGGHYEQYF.

The V call is TRBV10-3, the J call TRBJ2-5; D might be TRBD2 (6 bases). V lost 0 bases to trimming and J lost 4 bases, with 12 bases between them. The V gene's germline CDR1 is ENHRY and CDR2 SYGVKD. This CDR3 contains 15 residues. CDR3 sequence: CAISESAQRAETQYF. The DNA for the CDR3 is TGTGCCATCAGTGAGTCAGCGCAGCGGGCAGAGACCCAGTACTTC.

The chain joins TRBV18 to TRBJ2-5, with 12 nucleotides matching TRBD2. The germline V gene has CDR1 KGHSH and CDR2 LQKENI. The trim removed 6 bases at V and 6 bases at J, leaving 11 bases unmatched. The CDR3 has 16 amino acids. The CDR3, as DNA: TGTGCCAGCTCGATGACTAGCGGGGGTCCGGTGAAGACCCAGTACTTC. Translated: CASSMTSGGPVKTQYF.

This clone was counted between two and nine times. This rearrangement joins TRBV7-7 to TRBJ2-5, with 7 nucleotides matching TRBD2. The CDR3 spans 16 residues. Trimming took 1 base from V and 1 from J; bases not matched to a gene: 6. Per germline, CDR1 SSHAT and CDR2 FNYEAQ (reference sequence). The chain's CDR3 is CASSLEGGGPQETQYF. The CDR3 DNA sequence: TGTGCCAGCAGCTTAGAGGGCGGGGGACCCCAAGAGACCCAGTACTTC.

The chain is built from TRBV9 and TRBJ2-5; possibly TRBD1 for D (5 bases). The CDR3 is 15 residues long. Trimming shortened V by 4 bases and J by 2 bases, and 15 bases separated the two germline ends. The germline V gene encodes CDR1 SGDLS and CDR2 YYNGEE. The CDR3 DNA reads TGTGCCAGCAGCCTAGGGGCGACAAGTCAAGAGACCCAGTACTTC. It codes for CASSLGATSQETQYF.

The gene calls are TRBV18 and TRBJ2-3; TRBD2 aligns across 11 bases. With 1 base clipped from V and 7 bases from J, the junction kept 7 bases outside the gene matches. Germline CDR1 and CDR2: KGHSH and LQKENI. There are 16 residues in the CDR3. In DNA form, the CDR3 reads TGTGCCAGCTCACCACTAGCGGGGGGGCCAGAATATACGCAGTATTTT. Amino acids: CASSPLAGGPEYTQYF.

CDR3 residues: CASSIRTRQEQYF. The CDR3 DNA reads as TGTGCCAGCAGCATCCGGACTAGACAAGAGCAGTACTTC. The V call is TRBV7-2, the J call TRBJ2-7; 7 positions agree with TRBD2. The CDR3 is 13 amino acids. CDR1 is SGHTA, CDR2 FQGNSA, per germline. V shed 5 bases and J 7 bases; nucleotides not matched to a gene: 8.

This clone was counted only a few times. The rearrangement joins TRBV28 to TRBJ2-7; weak D call: TRBD2 (5 bases). V dropped 6 bases and J dropped 1 base, with 13 bases sitting between them. Germline CDR1 is MDHEN and CDR2 is SYDVKM. The CDR3 loop spans 14 amino acids. CDR3 in DNA: TGTGCCAGCAGATCCTACGGGGAATCCTACGAGCAGTACTTC. This encodes CASRSYGESYEQYF.

This chain uses TRBV19 with TRBJ2-5; perhaps TRBD1 as D (10 bases). V dropped 3 bases and J dropped 2 bases, with 19 bases sitting between them. Germline V CDR1 and CDR2: LNHDA, SQIVND (reference sequence). The CDR3 spans 17 residues. CDR3 sequence reads: CASSMGQGSGGQETQYF. The CDR3 nucleotides read TGTGCCAGTAGTATGGGACAGGGGAGCGGGGGGCAAGAGACCCAGTACTTC.

The chain is built from TRBV4-3 and TRBJ2-3; 9 positions agree with TRBD2. Germline V gives CDR1 LGHNA, CDR2 YSLEER. The CDR3 consists of 17 residues. V lost 0 bases to trimming and J lost 0 bases; unmatched junction nucleotides: 4. CDR3 loop: CASSQDTSGHSTDTQYF. The CDR3 DNA sequence: TGCGCCAGCAGCCAAGACACTAGCGGGCACAGCACAGATACGCAGTATTTT.

In this sample, this clone turned up once. The J gene is TRBJ2-6, the V gene TRBV3-1 (or the pseudogene TRBV3-2); TRBD1 is a possible D gene (6 bases). The CDR3 consists of 17 residues. V lost 4 bases and J lost 0, with 13 bases in between. In germline, CDR1 is LGHDT, CDR2 YNNKEL (reference sequence). In nucleotides, the CDR3 is TGTGCCAGCAGCCTTCGGACAGTCAACTCTGGGGCCAACGTCCTGACTTTC. Amino acid sequence: CASSLRTVNSGANVLTF.

This chain joins TRBV7-6 and TRBJ2-5; 9 nucleotides agree with TRBD1. Looked up from germline, CDR1 is SGHVS and CDR2 is FNYEAQ. V gave up 3 bases and J gave up 5 bases; unmatched junction bases: 7. This CDR3 has 15 residues. The CDR3 region has the DNA TGTGCCAGCAGCTTCGGCACAGGGGGCGCTGAGACCCAGTACTTC. Translating it yields CASSFGTGGAETQYF.

This clone turned up a few times. This sequence joins TRBV5-1 and TRBJ2-2, with 8 bases aligning to TRBD2. Unmatched junction bases numbered 9, after V lost 10 bases and J lost 4 bases. Germline CDR1 reads SGHRS; CDR2 reads YFSETQ. The CDR3 spans 14 residues. Here the CDR3 reads CASSGGSITGELFF. In DNA form, the CDR3 reads TGCGCCTCTTCGGGAGGGTCTATCACCGGGGAGCTGTTTTTT.

The chain employs TRBV4-3 and TRBJ2-7, with TRBD1 matching 10 bases. Germline V CDR1 and CDR2: LGHNA, YSLEER. CDR3 size: 15 residues. Unmatched junction bases numbered 11, after V lost 6 bases and J lost 6 bases. CDR3 loop: CASSQDDRGRGEQYF. In nucleotides, the CDR3 is TGCGCCAGCAGTCAGGACGACAGGGGGCGAGGCGAGCAGTACTTC.

The V call is TRBV7-9, the J call TRBJ2-2, with 7 bases lining up with TRBD1. J gave up 7 bases and V 0 bases, and 11 bases lay outside the gene matches. Per the germline V gene, CDR1 is SEHNR and CDR2 is FQNEAQ (reference sequence). The CDR3 length is 17 residues. The CDR3 region is CASSLAGRTGKIGELFF. The CDR3 coding sequence is TGTGCCAGCAGCTTAGCGGGAAGGACAGGAAAGATCGGGGAGCTGTTTTTT.

The chain links TRBV7-2 to TRBJ2-7; TRBD2 might be the D (7 bases). Germline V gives CDR1 SGHTA, CDR2 FQGNSA. V was cut by 6 bases and J by 3 bases, with 21 bases left in between. CDR3 length: 16 amino acids. The CDR3, as DNA: TGTGCCAGCAGGCTCATCGTGGGGGGGCCCTTCTACGAGCAGTACTTC. Translation gives CASRLIVGGPFYEQYF.

V is TRBV6-5 and J is TRBJ1-2; a possible D gene is TRBD1 (5 bases). Trimming took 7 bases from V and 0 from J, leaving 12 bases between them. CDR1 is MNHEY, CDR2 SVGAGI, per germline. The CDR3 is 14 amino acids. The CDR3 DNA is TGTGCCAGCACCAGACAGCAGACTAACTATGGCTACACCTTC. Its translation is CASTRQQTNYGYTF.

This chain connects TRBV6-6 to TRBJ2-7, with D perhaps matching TRBD2 (5 bases). The V and J ends lost 0 bases and 5 bases respectively, with 5 bases between them. There are 12 residues in the CDR3. Per germline, CDR1 MNHNY and CDR2 SVGAGI (reference sequence). CDR3 amino acids: CASSYSGDEQYF. CDR3 nucleotides: TGTGCCAGCAGTTACTCCGGGGACGAGCAGTACTTC.

J is TRBJ2-3 and V is TRBV6-1; D not resolved. The CDR3 length is 13 residues. Germline V CDR1 and CDR2: MNHNS, SASEGT. The V end lost 0 bases, the J end lost 5 bases, and 6 bases lay between the germline ends. The CDR3 coding sequence is TGTGCCAGCAGTGAAGCGTACAGAGATACGCAGTATTTT. Its translation is CASSEAYRDTQYF.

V gene TRBV19 combines with J gene TRBJ1-1; 8 bases line up with TRBD1. V gave up 3 bases and J gave up 6 bases; unmatched junction bases: 12. The CDR3 totals 16 residues. Germline V gene sequence: CDR1 LNHDA, CDR2 SQIVND (reference sequence). In DNA form, the CDR3 reads TGTGCCAGTAGTATTCAGGGGGCCCGCTCCATTCCTGAAGCTTTCTTT. Protein sequence: CASSIQGARSIPEAFF.

This clone was seen a single time. V gene TRBV30 combines with J gene TRBJ2-3; TRBD2 matches at 10 bases. After removal of 2 bases from V and 4 bases from J, the junction contained 9 bases not matched to a gene. Germline lookup yields CDR1 GTSNPN and CDR2 SVGIG (reference sequence). CDR3 size: 16 residues. The CDR3 reads CAWSIERGGRADTQYF. DNA of the CDR3: TGTGCCTGGAGTATCGAGCGGGGGGGCCGTGCAGATACGCAGTATTTT.

The chain joins TRBV7-9 to TRBJ1-4, with D unclear. The V and J ends lost 2 bases and 0 bases respectively, with 4 bases between them. The germline CDR1 and CDR2 sequences are SEHNR and FQNEAQ (reference sequence). The CDR3 covers 14 residues. The CDR3 coding sequence is TGTGCCAGCAGCTTAATATCAACTAATGAAAAACTGTTTTTT. This codes for CASSLISTNEKLFF.

This chain connects TRBV30 to TRBJ2-3, with 7 bases identical to TRBD1. The junction had 5 bases not matched to a gene; V was cut back by 2 bases and J by 0 bases. Germline CDR1 is GTSNPN and CDR2 is SVGIG (reference sequence). The CDR3 is 15 residues long. CDR3 bases: TGTGCCTGGAGTATGACAGGGAGTAGCACAGATACGCAGTATTTT. This sequence encodes CAWSMTGSSTDTQYF.

This chain links TRBV4-3 with TRBJ1-5; a possible D gene is TRBD1 (5 bases). The CDR3 has 14 residues. From germline, CDR1 is LGHNA and CDR2 YSLEER. V dropped 0 bases and J dropped 4 bases, with 7 bases sitting between them. The CDR3 DNA follows: TGCGCCAGCAGCCAAGATCGGGGGAATCAGCCCCAGCATTTT. Its translation is CASSQDRGNQPQHF.

The chain joins TRBV29-1 to TRBJ2-7; 10 nucleotides align to TRBD1. CDR3 length: 14 amino acids. The ends lost 3 bases at V and 5 bases at J; junction bases unmatched: 7. Germline-derived CDR1 and CDR2 are SQVTM and ANQGSEA. The CDR3 here is CSVDGQGGSHEQYF. The CDR3 DNA sequence: TGCAGCGTTGACGGACAGGGGGGATCTCACGAGCAGTACTTC.

The chain recombines TRBV29-1 with TRBJ2-3; 7 positions agree with TRBD2. V trimming: 7 bases; J trimming: 6 bases; junction bases outside the gene matches: 7. The V gene's germline CDR1 is SQVTM and CDR2 ANQGSEA. The CDR3 spans 12 residues. This CDR3 is CSANTAGDTQYF. Written as DNA, the CDR3 is TGCAGCGCCAACACAGCGGGGGATACGCAGTATTTT.

This chain links TRBV19 with TRBJ1-6, with D perhaps matching TRBD1 (6 bases). This CDR3 comprises 16 residues. The V end lost 4 bases, the J end lost 7 bases, and 17 bases lay between the germline ends. Germline loops: CDR1 LNHDA, CDR2 SQIVND (reference sequence). The CDR3 region has the DNA TGTGCCAGTAGTACTTCCGGGACACCTCTGAATTCACCCCTCCACTTT. The encoded protein is CASSTSGTPLNSPLHF.

This clone was counted only a few times. This chain uses TRBV9 with TRBJ2-1, with 8 bases identical to TRBD2. V dropped 0 bases and J dropped 3; count of bases not matched to a gene: 5. The CDR3 consists of 16 residues. Germline loops: CDR1 SGDLS, CDR2 YYNGEE. The CDR3 region has the DNA TGTGCCAGCAGCGTAGTGTCCAGCGGGAGCTACAATGAGCAGTTCTTC. Protein sequence: CASSVVSSGSYNEQFF. The whole variable domain, filled in from reference TRBV9 and TRBJ2-1, reads DSGVTQTPKHLITATGQRVTLRCSPRSGDLSVYWYQQSLDQGLQFLIQYYNGEERAKGNILERFSAQQFPDLHSELNLSSLELGDSALYFCASSVVSSGSYNEQFFGPGTRLTVL.

As DNA, the CDR3 is TGTGCCAGCAGCACCGGACACCACACAGATACGCAGTATTTT. This gives the protein CASSTGHHTDTQYF. The chain couples TRBV7-2 to TRBJ2-3; tentatively, D is TRBD1 (5 bases). Germline V lookup: CDR1 SGHTA, CDR2 FQGNSA. Trimming took 5 bases from V and 2 from J, leaving 11 bases between them. The CDR3 consists of 14 residues.

The J gene is TRBJ1-1, the V gene TRBV4-1; 11 bases agree with TRBD1. The germline gives CDR1 MGHRA, CDR2 YSYEKL. The CDR3 loop spans 15 amino acids. With V trimmed by 5 bases and J by 1 base, 3 bases remained unmatched. The DNA for the CDR3 is TGCGCCAGCAGCGGGACAGGGGGGGGGAACACTGAAGCTTTCTTT. Amino acid sequence: CASSGTGGGNTEAFF.